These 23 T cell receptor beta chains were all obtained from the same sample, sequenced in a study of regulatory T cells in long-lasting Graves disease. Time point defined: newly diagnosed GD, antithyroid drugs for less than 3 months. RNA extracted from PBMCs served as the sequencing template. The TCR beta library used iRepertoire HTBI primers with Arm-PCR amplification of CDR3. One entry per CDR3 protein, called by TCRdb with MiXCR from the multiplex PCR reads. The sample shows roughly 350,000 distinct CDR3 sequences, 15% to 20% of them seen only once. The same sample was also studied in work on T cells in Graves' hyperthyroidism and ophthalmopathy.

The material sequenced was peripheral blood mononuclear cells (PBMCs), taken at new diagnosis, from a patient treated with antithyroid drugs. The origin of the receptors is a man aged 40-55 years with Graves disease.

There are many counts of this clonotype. The CDR3 sequence: CASRRFADGSPLHF. The CDR3 DNA sequence: TGTGCCAGCAGGAGATTTGCTGATGGTTCACCCCTCCACTTT. The rearrangement uses TRBV2 and TRBJ1-6; no clear D. Trimming took off 6 bases at V and 9 bases at J, with 15 bases between the two ends. The germline V gene encodes CDR1 SNHLY and CDR2 FYNNEI. The CDR3 is made up of 14 amino acids.

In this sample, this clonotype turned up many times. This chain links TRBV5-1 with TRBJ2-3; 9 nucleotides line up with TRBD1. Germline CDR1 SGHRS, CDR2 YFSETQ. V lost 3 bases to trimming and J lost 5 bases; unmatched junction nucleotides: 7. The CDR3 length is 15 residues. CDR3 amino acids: CASSWGDREGDTQYF. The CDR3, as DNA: TGCGCCAGCAGCTGGGGGGACAGGGAAGGAGATACGCAGTATTTT.

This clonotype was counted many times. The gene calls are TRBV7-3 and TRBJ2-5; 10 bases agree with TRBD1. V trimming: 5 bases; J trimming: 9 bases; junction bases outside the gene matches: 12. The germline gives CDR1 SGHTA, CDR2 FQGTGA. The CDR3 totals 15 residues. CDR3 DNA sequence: TGTGCCAGCAGCATCGCGACAGGGGGCCAACATCCCCAGTACTTC. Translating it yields CASSIATGGQHPQYF.

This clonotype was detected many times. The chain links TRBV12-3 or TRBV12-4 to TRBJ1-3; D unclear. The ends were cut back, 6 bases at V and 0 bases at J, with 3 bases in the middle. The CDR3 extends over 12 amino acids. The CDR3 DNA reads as TGTGCCAGCAGCCACTCTGGAAACACCATATATTTT. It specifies CASSHSGNTIYF.

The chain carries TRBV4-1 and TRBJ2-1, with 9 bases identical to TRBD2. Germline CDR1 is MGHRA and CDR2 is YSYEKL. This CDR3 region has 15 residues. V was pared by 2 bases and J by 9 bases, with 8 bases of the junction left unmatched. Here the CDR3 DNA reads TGCGCCAGCAGCCAAAGGGGCGGGGGGGCAGGTGAGCAGTTCTTC. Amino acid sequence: CASSQRGGGAGEQFF.

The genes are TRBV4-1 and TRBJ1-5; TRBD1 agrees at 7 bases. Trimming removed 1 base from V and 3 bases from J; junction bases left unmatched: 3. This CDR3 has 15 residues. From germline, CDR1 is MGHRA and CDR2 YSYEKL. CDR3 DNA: TGCGCCAGCAGCCAAGCAGGACAGGCCAATCAGCCCCAGCATTTT. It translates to CASSQAGQANQPQHF.

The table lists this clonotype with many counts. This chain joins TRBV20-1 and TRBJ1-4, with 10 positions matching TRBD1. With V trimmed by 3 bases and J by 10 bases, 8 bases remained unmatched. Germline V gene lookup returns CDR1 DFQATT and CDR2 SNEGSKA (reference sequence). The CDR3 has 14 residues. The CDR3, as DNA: TGCAGTGCTAGGGGGACAGGGGAGAGTCGAAAACTGTTTTTT. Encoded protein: CSARGTGESRKLFF.

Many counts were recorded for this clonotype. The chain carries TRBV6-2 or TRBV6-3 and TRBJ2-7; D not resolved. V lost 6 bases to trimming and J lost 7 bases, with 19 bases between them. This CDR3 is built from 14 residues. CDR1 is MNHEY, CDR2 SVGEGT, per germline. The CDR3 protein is CASRHSGFAMEQYF. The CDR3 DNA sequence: TGTGCCAGCAGACACTCGGGCTTTGCAATGGAGCAGTACTTC.

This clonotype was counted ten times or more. CDR3 DNA: TGTGCCAGCAGTCCCGGGACTGGGCCCAATGAGCAGTTCTTC. The encoded protein is CASSPGTGPNEQFF. J is TRBJ2-1 and V is TRBV12-3 or TRBV12-4; maybe TRBD2 (6 bases). CDR3 size: 14 residues. Trimming shortened V by 5 bases and J by 6 bases, and 14 bases separated the two germline ends.

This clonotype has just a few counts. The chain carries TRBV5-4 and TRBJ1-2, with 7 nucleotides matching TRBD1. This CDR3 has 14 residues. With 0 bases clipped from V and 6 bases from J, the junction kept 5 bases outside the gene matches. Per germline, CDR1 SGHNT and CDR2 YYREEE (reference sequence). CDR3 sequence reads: CASSLDRGLDGYTF. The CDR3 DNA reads TGTGCCAGCAGCTTGGACAGGGGTTTAGATGGCTACACCTTC.

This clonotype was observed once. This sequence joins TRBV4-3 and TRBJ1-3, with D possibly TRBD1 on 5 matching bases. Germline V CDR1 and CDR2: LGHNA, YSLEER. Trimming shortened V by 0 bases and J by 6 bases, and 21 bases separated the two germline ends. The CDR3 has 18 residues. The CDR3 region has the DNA TGCGCCAGCAGCCAAGATCCCCAGGCAGGGTCGTATCCAAACACCATATATTTT. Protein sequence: CASSQDPQAGSYPNTIYF.

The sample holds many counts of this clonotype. The CDR3 loop reads CASSRNGQGGTDTQYF. The DNA of the CDR3 is TGCGCCAGCAGCCGTAACGGACAGGGAGGCACAGATACGCAGTATTTT. The gene calls are TRBV5-1 and TRBJ2-3; 8 positions match TRBD1. Germline loops: CDR1 SGHRS, CDR2 YFSETQ. CDR3 size: 16 residues. V shed 4 bases, J shed 1 base, and the junction held 8 bases outside the gene matches.

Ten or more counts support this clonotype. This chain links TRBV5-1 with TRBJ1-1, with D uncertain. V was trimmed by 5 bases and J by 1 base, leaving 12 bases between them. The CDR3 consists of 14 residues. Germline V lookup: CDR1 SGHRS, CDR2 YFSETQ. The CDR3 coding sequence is TGCGCCAGCAGTCCGGATTGGGAGAACACTGAAGCTTTCTTT. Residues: CASSPDWENTEAFF.

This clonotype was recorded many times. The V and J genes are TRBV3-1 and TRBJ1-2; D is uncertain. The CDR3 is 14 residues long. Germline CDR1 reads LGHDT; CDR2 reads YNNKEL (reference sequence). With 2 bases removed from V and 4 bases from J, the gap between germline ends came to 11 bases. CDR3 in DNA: TGTGCCAGCAGCCAATCTCCCGCCGGCTATGGCTACACCTTC. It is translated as CASSQSPAGYGYTF. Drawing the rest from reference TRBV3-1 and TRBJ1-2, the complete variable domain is DTAVSQTPKYLVTQMGNDKSIKCEQNLGHDTMYWYKQDSKKFLKIMFSYNNKELIINETVPNRFSPKSPDKAHLNLHINSLELGDSAVYFCASSQSPAGYGYTFGSGTRLTVV.

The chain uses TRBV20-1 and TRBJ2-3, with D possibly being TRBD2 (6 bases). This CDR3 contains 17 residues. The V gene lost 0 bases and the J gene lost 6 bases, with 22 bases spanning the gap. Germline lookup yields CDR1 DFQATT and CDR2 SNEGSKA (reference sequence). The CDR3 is CSARDFSRRGPWDTQYF. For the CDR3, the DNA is TGCAGTGCTAGAGATTTCTCGCGGCGGGGCCCGTGGGATACGCAGTATTTT.

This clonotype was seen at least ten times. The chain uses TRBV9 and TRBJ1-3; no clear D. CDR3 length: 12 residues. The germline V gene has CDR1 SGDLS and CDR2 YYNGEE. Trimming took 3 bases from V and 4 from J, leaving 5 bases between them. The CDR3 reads CASSESGNTIYF. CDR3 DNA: TGTGCCAGCAGCGAGTCCGGAAACACCATATATTTT. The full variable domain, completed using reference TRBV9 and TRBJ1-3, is DSGVTQTPKHLITATGQRVTLRCSPRSGDLSVYWYQQSLDQGLQFLIQYYNGEERAKGNILERFSAQQFPDLHSELNLSSLELGDSALYFCASSESGNTIYFGEGSWLTVV.

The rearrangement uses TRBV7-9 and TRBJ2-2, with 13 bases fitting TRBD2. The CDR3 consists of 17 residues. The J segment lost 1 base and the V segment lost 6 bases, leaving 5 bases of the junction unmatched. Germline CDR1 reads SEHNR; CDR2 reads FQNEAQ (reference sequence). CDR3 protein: CASSSWTSGGNTGELFF. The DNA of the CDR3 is TGTGCCAGCAGTTCCTGGACTAGCGGGGGGAACACCGGGGAGCTGTTTTTT.

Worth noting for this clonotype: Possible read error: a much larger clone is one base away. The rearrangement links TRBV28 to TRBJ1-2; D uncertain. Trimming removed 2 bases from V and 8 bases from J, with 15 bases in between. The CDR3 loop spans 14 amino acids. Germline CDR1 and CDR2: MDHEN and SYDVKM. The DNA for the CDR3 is TGTGCCAGCAGTTTAACCCCATCACAGCTAGGCTACACCTTC. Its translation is CASSLTPSQLGYTF.

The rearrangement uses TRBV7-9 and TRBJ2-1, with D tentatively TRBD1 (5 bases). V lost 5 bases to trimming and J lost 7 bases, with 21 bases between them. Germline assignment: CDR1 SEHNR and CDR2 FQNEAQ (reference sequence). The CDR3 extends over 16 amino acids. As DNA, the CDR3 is TGTGCCAGCAGCCCAGCCGTTGGGGCGATGGGGAATGAGCAGTTCTTC. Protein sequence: CASSPAVGAMGNEQFF.

The CDR3 loop reads CASNRQGGSEAFF. The CDR3 region has the DNA TGTGCCAGCAACCGACAGGGTGGTTCTGAAGCTTTCTTT. The rearrangement uses TRBV14 and TRBJ1-1; TRBD1 matches 7 bases. Germline V gene data show CDR1 as SGHDN and CDR2 as FVKESK. The V gene end was trimmed by 7 bases and the J gene end by 6 bases; junction bases not matched to a gene: 8. The length of the CDR3 is 13 residues. The full variable domain, in which reference TRBV14 and TRBJ1-1 provide the parts outside the CDR3, is EAGVTQFPSHSVIEKGQTVTLRCDPISGHDNLYWYRRVMGKEIKFLLHFVKESKQDESGMPNNRFLAERTGGTYSTLKVQPAELEDSGVYFCASNRQGGSEAFFGQGTRLTVV.

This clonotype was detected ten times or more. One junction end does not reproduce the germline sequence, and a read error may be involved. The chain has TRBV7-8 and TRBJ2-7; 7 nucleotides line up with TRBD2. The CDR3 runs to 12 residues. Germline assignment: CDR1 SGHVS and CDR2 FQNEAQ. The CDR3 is CASSFSGGLVDF. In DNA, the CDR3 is TGTGCCAGCAGCTTCTCGGGGGGTTTGGTCGACTTC.

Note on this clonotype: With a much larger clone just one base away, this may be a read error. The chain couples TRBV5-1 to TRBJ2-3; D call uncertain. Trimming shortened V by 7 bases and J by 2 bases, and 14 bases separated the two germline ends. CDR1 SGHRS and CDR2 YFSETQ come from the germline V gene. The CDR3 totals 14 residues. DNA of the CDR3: TGCGCCAGCTCTTTGCCTCCCCACACAGATACGCAGTATTTT. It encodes CASSLPPHTDTQYF. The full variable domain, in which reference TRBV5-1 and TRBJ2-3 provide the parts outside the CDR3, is KAGVTQTPRYLIKTRGQQVTLSCSPISGHRSVSWYQQTPGQGLQFLFEYFSETQRNKGNFPGRFSGRQFSNSRSEMNVSTLELGDSALYLCASSLPPHTDTQYFGPGTRLTVL.

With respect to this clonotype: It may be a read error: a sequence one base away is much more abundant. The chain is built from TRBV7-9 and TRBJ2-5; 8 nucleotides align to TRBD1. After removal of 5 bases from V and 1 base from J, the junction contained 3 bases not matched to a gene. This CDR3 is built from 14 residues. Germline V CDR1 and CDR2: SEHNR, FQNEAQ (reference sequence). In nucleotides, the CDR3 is TGTGCCAGCAGCACGGGACAGGTCCAAGAGACCCAGTACTTC. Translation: CASSTGQVQETQYF.